A selection of T cell receptor beta chains follows, all from one sample in a study of response to subunit inactivated influenza vaccine. From the RT-PCR reads, TCRdb called clonotypes with MiXCR, one entry per CDR3 protein. This table holds 500,000 to 700,000 distinct CDR3 sequences, approximately 24% found once. The same data also contributed to another study, on T cells expressing NK-cell markers.

Specimen: CD4+ T cells sorted from PBMCs, collected 11 to 12 days after vaccination. All receptors come from a man aged 50 or older who received an inactivated influenza vaccine. The conserved cysteine and the conserved F or W are not part of the CDR3 here. Fields, in order: J gene, V gene, CDR3 protein.

J gene: TRBJ2-6
V gene: TRBV18
CDR3 protein: ASSPGQVLSGANVLT

J gene: TRBJ2-7
V gene: TRBV5-1
CDR3 protein: ASSIPIGDEQY

J gene: TRBJ1-2
V gene: TRBV9
CDR3 protein: ASRMISEPGYT

J gene: TRBJ2-4
V gene: TRBV3-1
CDR3 protein: ASSPTGLAGGGNIQY

J gene: TRBJ2-2
V gene: TRBV7-2
CDR3 protein: ASSLGSARDTGELF

J gene: TRBJ2-3
V gene: TRBV11-2
CDR3 protein: ASSHGTSADTQY

J gene: TRBJ2-5
V gene: TRBV15
CDR3 protein: ATSTTGGRETQY

J gene: TRBJ2-3
V gene: TRBV11-2
CDR3 protein: ASSSIANLKRGGPHTQY

J gene: TRBJ1-6
V gene: TRBV4-2
CDR3 protein: ASSQSHRARFGPNSPLH

J gene: TRBJ2-3
V gene: TRBV3-1
CDR3 protein: ASSHKAGTSGGDTQY

J gene: TRBJ2-2
V gene: TRBV2
CDR3 protein: ASSGPGNTGELF

J gene: TRBJ2-5
V gene: TRBV24-1
CDR3 protein: ATSEGLAAGAETQY

J gene: TRBJ2-3
V gene: TRBV5-1
CDR3 protein: ASSFPSWGLGTDTQY

J gene: TRBJ1-5
V gene: TRBV27
CDR3 protein: ASSLRPGNQPQH

J gene: TRBJ1-2
V gene: TRBV20-1
CDR3 protein: SARDTYSGLSEGYT

J gene: TRBJ2-5
V gene: TRBV7-8
CDR3 protein: ASSLVFPGAKQETQY

J gene: TRBJ1-5
V gene: TRBV20-1
CDR3 protein: SARETIRQPQH

J gene: TRBJ2-5
V gene: TRBV28
CDR3 protein: ASSLSLRQGAQETQY

J gene: TRBJ2-5
V gene: TRBV7-2
CDR3 protein: ASSLMAGGETQY

J gene: TRBJ2-3
V gene: TRBV2
CDR3 protein: ASSDRDLRADTQY

J gene: TRBJ2-3
V gene: TRBV7-2
CDR3 protein: ASSLRTSRDTDTQY

J gene: TRBJ2-5
V gene: TRBV20-1
CDR3 protein: SASPLDSLQETQY

J gene: TRBJ2-2
V gene: TRBV5-1
CDR3 protein: ASSSGTGGSAGELF

J gene: TRBJ2-3
V gene: TRBV5-4
CDR3 protein: ASSLGTRETDTQY

J gene: TRBJ2-1
V gene: TRBV6-6
CDR3 protein: ASREVAGNEQF

J gene: TRBJ1-6
V gene: TRBV10-3
CDR3 protein: AIRETEYNSPLH

J gene: TRBJ2-2
V gene: TRBV5-4
CDR3 protein: ASSPGGLNTGELF

J gene: TRBJ2-7
V gene: TRBV6-2/TRBV6-3
CDR3 protein: ASSLTAGPASYEQY

J gene: TRBJ1-1
V gene: TRBV11-2
CDR3 protein: ASSKKPDSNTEAF

J gene: TRBJ2-1
V gene: TRBV6-1
CDR3 protein: ASTSPRGRQVGSGNEQF

J gene: TRBJ2-2
V gene: TRBV3-1
CDR3 protein: ASSLAGGRLDGELF

J gene: TRBJ1-1
V gene: TRBV7-2
CDR3 protein: ASSSVVANTEAF

J gene: TRBJ2-2
V gene: TRBV5-1
CDR3 protein: ASDRTGTGELF

J gene: TRBJ2-5
V gene: TRBV6-2/TRBV6-3
CDR3 protein: ASSYEYQETQY

J gene: TRBJ1-1
V gene: TRBV18
CDR3 protein: ASSQTQGAQSEAF

J gene: TRBJ2-7
V gene: TRBV5-1
CDR3 protein: ASSLEAGGYEQY

J gene: TRBJ1-2
V gene: TRBV20-1
CDR3 protein: SARVGPNYGYT

J gene: TRBJ2-7
V gene: TRBV28
CDR3 protein: ASSTAGQGSYEQY

J gene: TRBJ1-1
V gene: TRBV12-3/TRBV12-4
CDR3 protein: ASRGTEKDTEAY

J gene: TRBJ2-4
V gene: TRBV6-4
CDR3 protein: ARIGGGPKNIQY

J gene: TRBJ2-3
V gene: TRBV5-1
CDR3 protein: ASSSFSRTGGSDTQY

J gene: TRBJ2-2
V gene: TRBV7-6
CDR3 protein: ASSPLNRLSTGELF

J gene: TRBJ1-1
V gene: TRBV10-3
CDR3 protein: ATNLKKDTEAF

J gene: TRBJ1-2
V gene: TRBV7-9
CDR3 protein: ASSLSRAFYGYT

J gene: TRBJ2-1
V gene: TRBV6-5
CDR3 protein: ASSYNPLAIWPPHNEQF

J gene: TRBJ2-7
V gene: TRBV7-8
CDR3 protein: ASSYRVGSGRPYEQY

J gene: TRBJ2-7
V gene: TRBV6-2/TRBV6-3
CDR3 protein: ASSPNIGEQY

J gene: TRBJ2-5
V gene: TRBV6-1
CDR3 protein: ASREQGGAQETQY

J gene: TRBJ1-2
V gene: TRBV6-2/TRBV6-3
CDR3 protein: ASSRAYGYT